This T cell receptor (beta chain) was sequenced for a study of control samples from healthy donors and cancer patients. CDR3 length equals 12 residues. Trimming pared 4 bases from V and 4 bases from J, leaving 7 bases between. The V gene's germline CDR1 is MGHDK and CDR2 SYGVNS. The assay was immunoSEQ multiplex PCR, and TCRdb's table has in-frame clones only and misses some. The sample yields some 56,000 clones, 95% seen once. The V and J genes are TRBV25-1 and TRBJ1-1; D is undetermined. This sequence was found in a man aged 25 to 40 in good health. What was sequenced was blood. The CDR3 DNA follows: TGTGCCAGCAGTGTGGGCCCCACTGAAGCTTTCTTT. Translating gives CASSVGPTEAFF.